In its sample, the clone carrying this T cell receptor beta chain was seen once. The target antigen is unknown. The data stem from a study of T cell responses to AZD1222 COVID-19 vaccine. Whole-study results and caveats: Donors skewed white British and female; clonal diversity was possibly underestimated. Repertoires were obtained solely post-peak T cell response.

The length of the CDR3 is 12 residues. Germline CDR1 LNHDA, CDR2 SQIVND (reference sequence). The V gene lost 4 bases and the J gene lost 5 bases, with 9 bases spanning the gap. The data were produced by immunoSEQ multiplex PCR, yet TCRdb's version contains in-frame clones alone and is incomplete. The table records about 140,000 clones, about nine tenths of them present only once. The chain is built from TRBV19 and TRBJ2-7, with D maybe TRBD1 (6 bases). This receptor was identified in an adult in good health. The source was peripheral blood, collected on day 0 of AZD1222 vaccination. In nucleotides, the CDR3 is TGTGCCAGTAGTAGGAACAGGGACGAGCAGTACTTC. Residues: CASSRNRDEQYF. Variable domain in full (rest from reference TRBV19 and TRBJ2-7): DGGITQSPKYLFRKEGQNVTLSCEQNLNHDAMYWYRQDPGQGLRLIYYSQIVNDFQKGDIAEGYSVSREKKESFPLTVTSAQKNPTAFYLCASSRNRDEQYFGPGTRLTVT.